This T cell receptor (beta chain) was recovered during a study of T cells in Graves' hyperthyroidism and ophthalmopathy. Study-level results: Expanded thyroid clonotypes (above 0.001) were mostly also found in blood. Researchers report that a 13 V-J model separated ophthalmopathy from stable hyperthyroidism.

Concerning this clonotype itself: The antigen is undetermined.

Patients between 18 and 65 years old had hyperthyroidism, newly diagnosed and lasting under 2 months. The blood specimen was taken at initial hyperthyroidism diagnosis, before any ophthalmopathy symptoms. Amplification of TCR beta CDR3 regions used RNA as the template. During a first-round RT-PCR of the TCR CDR3, the HTBI primer set was used. TCRdb reprocessed the multiplex PCR reads via MiXCR and lists one record per CDR3 protein. The profile shows around 700,000 distinct CDR3 sequences, about 19% of them singletons. With 0 bases removed from V and 1 base from J, the gap between germline ends came to 6 bases. Germline CDR1 and CDR2: WSHSY and SAAADI. The CDR3 loop spans 14 amino acids.

The sequenced sample was blood. The rearrangement links TRBV10-2 to TRBJ1-1; unclear D gene. This TCR derives from a woman between 50 and 59 years old with Graves' hyperthyroidism that later progressed to Graves' ophthalmopathy. CDR3 sequence (DNA): TGCGCCAGCAGTGAGTCTTGGACGAACACTGAAGCTTTCTTT. Translation gives CASSESWTNTEAFF.